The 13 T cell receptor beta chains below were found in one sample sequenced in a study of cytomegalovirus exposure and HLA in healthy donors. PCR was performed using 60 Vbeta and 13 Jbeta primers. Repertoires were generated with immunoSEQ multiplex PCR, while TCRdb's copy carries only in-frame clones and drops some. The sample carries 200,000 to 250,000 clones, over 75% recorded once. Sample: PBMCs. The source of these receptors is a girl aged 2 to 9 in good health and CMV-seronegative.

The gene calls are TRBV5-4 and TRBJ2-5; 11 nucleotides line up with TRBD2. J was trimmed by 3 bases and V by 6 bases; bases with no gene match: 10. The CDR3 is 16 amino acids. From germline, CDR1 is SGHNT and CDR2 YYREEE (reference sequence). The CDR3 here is CASNQGGTSGKETQYF. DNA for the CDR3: TGTGCCAGCAACCAGGGAGGGACTAGCGGTAAAGAGACCCAGTACTTC.

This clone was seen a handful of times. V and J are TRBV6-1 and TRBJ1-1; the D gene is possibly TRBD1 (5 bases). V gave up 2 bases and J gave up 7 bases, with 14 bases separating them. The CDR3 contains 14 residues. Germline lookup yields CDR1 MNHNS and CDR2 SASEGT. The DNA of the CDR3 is TGTGCCAGCAGTGAAACGGTGGGGGGTCGTGAAGCTTTCTTT. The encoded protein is CASSETVGGREAFF.

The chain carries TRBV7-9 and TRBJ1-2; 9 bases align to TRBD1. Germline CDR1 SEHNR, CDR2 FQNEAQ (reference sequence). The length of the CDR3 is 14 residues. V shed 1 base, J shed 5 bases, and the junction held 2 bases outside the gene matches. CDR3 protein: CASSLGQGEYGYTF. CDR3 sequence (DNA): TGTGCCAGCAGCTTAGGACAGGGGGAGTATGGCTACACCTTC.

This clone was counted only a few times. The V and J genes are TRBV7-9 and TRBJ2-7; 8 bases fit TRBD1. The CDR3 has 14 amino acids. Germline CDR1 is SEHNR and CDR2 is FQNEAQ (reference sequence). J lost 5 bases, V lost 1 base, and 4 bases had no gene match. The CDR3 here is CASSLGQGTNEQYF. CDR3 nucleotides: TGTGCCAGCAGCTTAGGACAGGGGACGAACGAGCAGTACTTC.

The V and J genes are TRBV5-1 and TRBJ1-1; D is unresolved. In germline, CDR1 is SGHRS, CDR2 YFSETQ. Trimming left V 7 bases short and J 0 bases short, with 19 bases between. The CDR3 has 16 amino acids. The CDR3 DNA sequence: TGCGCCAGCTTCAAAGATAGTGCAGGCATGAACACTGAAGCTTTCTTT. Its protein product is CASFKDSAGMNTEAFF.

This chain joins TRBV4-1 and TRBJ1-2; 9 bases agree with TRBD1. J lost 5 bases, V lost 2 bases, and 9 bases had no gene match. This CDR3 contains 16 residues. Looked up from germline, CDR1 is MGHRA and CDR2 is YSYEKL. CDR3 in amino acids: CASSQRGQGRPYGYTF. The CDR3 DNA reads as TGCGCCAGCAGCCAAAGAGGACAGGGGCGACCATATGGCTACACCTTC.

The CDR3 DNA sequence: TGTGCCAGTAGTGTCTTCACCGGGGAGCTGTTTTTT. Translation: CASSVFTGELFF. The rearrangement uses TRBV19 and TRBJ2-2; D remains ambiguous. The V gene lost 5 bases and the J gene lost 4 bases, with 5 bases spanning the gap. Germline CDR1 reads LNHDA; CDR2 reads SQIVND (reference sequence). The length of the CDR3 is 12 residues. Using reference TRBV19 and TRBJ2-2 for the parts outside the CDR3, the full variable domain is DGGITQSPKYLFRKEGQNVTLSCEQNLNHDAMYWYRQDPGQGLRLIYYSQIVNDFQKGDIAEGYSVSREKKESFPLTVTSAQKNPTAFYLCASSVFTGELFFGEGSRLTVL.

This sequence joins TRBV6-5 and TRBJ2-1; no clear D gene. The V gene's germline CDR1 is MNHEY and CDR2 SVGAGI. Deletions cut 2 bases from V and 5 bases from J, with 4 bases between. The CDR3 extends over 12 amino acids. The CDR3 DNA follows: TGTGCCAGCAGTTACCAGGACAATGAGCAGTTCTTC. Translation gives CASSYQDNEQFF.

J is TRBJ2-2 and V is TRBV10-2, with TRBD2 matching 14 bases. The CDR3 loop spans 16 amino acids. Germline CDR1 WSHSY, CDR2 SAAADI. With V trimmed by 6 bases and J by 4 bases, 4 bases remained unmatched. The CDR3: CASRDGLAGGTGELFF. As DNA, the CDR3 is TGCGCCAGCAGGGACGGACTAGCGGGAGGCACCGGGGAGCTGTTTTTT.

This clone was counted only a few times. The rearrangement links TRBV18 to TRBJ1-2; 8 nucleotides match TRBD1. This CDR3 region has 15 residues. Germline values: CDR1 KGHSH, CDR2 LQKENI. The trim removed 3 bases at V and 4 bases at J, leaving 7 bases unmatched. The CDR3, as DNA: TGTGCCAGCTCACCCCTCATGGACAGGGTCTATGGCTACACCTTC. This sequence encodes CASSPLMDRVYGYTF.

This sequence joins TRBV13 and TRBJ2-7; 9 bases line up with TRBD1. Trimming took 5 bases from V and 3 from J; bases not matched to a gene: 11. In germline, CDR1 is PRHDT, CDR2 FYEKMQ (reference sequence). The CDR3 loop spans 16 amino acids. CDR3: CASSQAVGTGLYEQYF. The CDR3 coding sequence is TGTGCCAGCAGCCAAGCCGTCGGGACAGGGCTCTACGAGCAGTACTTC.

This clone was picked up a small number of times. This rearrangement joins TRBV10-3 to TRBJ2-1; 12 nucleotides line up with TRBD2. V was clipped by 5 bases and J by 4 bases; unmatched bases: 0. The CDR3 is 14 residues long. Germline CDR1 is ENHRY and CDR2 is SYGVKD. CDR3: CAISLAGGYNEQFF. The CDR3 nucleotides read TGTGCCATCAGTCTAGCGGGAGGGTACAATGAGCAGTTCTTC.

CDR3 residues: CAWSVSKTTKDTQYF. The CDR3, as DNA: TGTGCCTGGAGTGTATCAAAGACTACAAAAGATACGCAGTATTTT. The J gene is TRBJ2-3, the V gene TRBV30, with D possibly matching TRBD2 (5 bases). V was clipped by 0 bases and J by 5 bases, with 15 bases between them. This CDR3 is 15 amino acids long. Germline CDR1 reads GTSNPN; CDR2 reads SVGIG (reference sequence). Complete variable domain (other parts from reference TRBV30 and TRBJ2-3): SQTIHQWPATLVQPVGSPLSLECTVEGTSNPNLYWYRQAAGRGLQLLFYSVGIGQISSEVPQNLSASRPQDRQFILSSKKLLLSDSGFYLCAWSVSKTTKDTQYFGPGTRLTVL.